The 8 T cell receptor beta chains listed next were all sequenced from one sample in a study of blood T cell repertoires in COVID-19. Clones were sequenced by immunoSEQ multiplex PCR, and TCRdb holds only the in-frame ones, with some missing. The table has under 200,000 clones, around nine tenths seen once. Material: PBMCs or T cells enriched from blood (not recorded which). Receptors were obtained from a woman between 45 and 65 years old who had recovered from COVID-19.

The chain has TRBV2 and TRBJ1-2; D is uncertain. The germline V gene encodes CDR1 SNHLY and CDR2 FYNNEI. Trimming removed 7 bases at V and 4 bases at J, with 13 bases between. CDR3 length equals 13 residues. The CDR3 DNA follows: TGTGCCAGCACCCTGTTGGGGAGCTATGGCTACACCTTC. Translated, it gives CASTLLGSYGYTF.

The chain links TRBV28 to TRBJ1-5, with TRBD1 matching over 9 bases. Germline lookup yields CDR1 MDHEN and CDR2 SYDVKM. CDR3 size: 16 residues. The ends lost 2 bases at V and 4 bases at J; junction bases unmatched: 6. CDR3 amino acids: CASSLTQGAGNQPQHF. CDR3 in DNA: TGTGCCAGCAGTTTAACACAGGGGGCAGGAAATCAGCCCCAGCATTTT.

This rearrangement joins TRBV5-1 to TRBJ2-3; the match to TRBD1 covers 7 bases. Unmatched junction bases numbered 8, after V lost 3 bases and J lost 4 bases. This CDR3 comprises 15 residues. The germline V gene encodes CDR1 SGHRS and CDR2 YFSETQ. Written as DNA, the CDR3 is TGCGCCAGCAGCTCAGGAGACAGGGATGCAGATACGCAGTATTTT. Translating gives CASSSGDRDADTQYF. The full variable domain, in which reference TRBV5-1 and TRBJ2-3 provide the parts outside the CDR3, is KAGVTQTPRYLIKTRGQQVTLSCSPISGHRSVSWYQQTPGQGLQFLFEYFSETQRNKGNFPGRFSGRQFSNSRSEMNVSTLELGDSALYLCASSSGDRDADTQYFGPGTRLTVL.

The chain couples TRBV7-6 to TRBJ2-1; D is unresolved. There are 15 residues in the CDR3. Germline V gives CDR1 SGHVS, CDR2 FNYEAQ. The ends were cut back, 5 bases at V and 8 bases at J, with 19 bases in the middle. This CDR3 is CASSIQPGYVDEQFF. CDR3 DNA sequence: TGTGCCAGCAGCATTCAGCCGGGTTATGTCGATGAGCAGTTCTTC.

V and J are TRBV13 and TRBJ1-2; possibly TRBD1 for D (5 bases). CDR1 is PRHDT, CDR2 FYEKMQ, per germline (reference sequence). CDR3 length equals 14 residues. V lost 6 bases and J lost 4, with 15 bases in between. CDR3 sequence (DNA): TGTGCCAGCAGTCGGGGGTGGGAGGGCTATGGCTACACCTTC. Translated, it gives CASSRGWEGYGYTF.

The chain is built from TRBV27 and TRBJ2-7; a weak D match, TRBD1 (6 bases). Germline CDR1 reads MNHEY; CDR2 reads SMNVEV (reference sequence). V gave up 4 bases and J gave up 5 bases, with 12 bases separating them. The CDR3 consists of 13 residues. CDR3 nucleotide sequence: TGTGCCAGCAGTTCGACAGGAGTCCACGAGCAGTACTTC. Encoded protein: CASSSTGVHEQYF.

The chain joins TRBV7-2 to TRBJ2-1, with 11 bases identical to TRBD2. The CDR3 sequence is 14 residues long. The V gene's germline CDR1 is SGHTA and CDR2 FQGNSA. The J segment lost 9 bases and the V segment lost 5 bases, leaving 6 bases of the junction unmatched. DNA of the CDR3: TGTGCCAGCAGCAAGATAGCGGGGGGGTTTGAGCAGTTCTTC. The encoded protein is CASSKIAGGFEQFF.

The V call is TRBV2, the J call TRBJ1-4; D call uncertain. Trimming took 5 bases from V and 8 from J, leaving 12 bases between them. This CDR3 comprises 13 residues. Germline V gene lookup returns CDR1 SNHLY and CDR2 FYNNEI. The CDR3 nucleotides read TGTGCCAGCAGTATTGAGCGGCGAGAAAAACTGTTTTTT. Translated: CASSIERREKLFF.